The sequence of this T cell receptor (beta chain) was determined in a study of shared T cell receptors in the human thymus (dated by TCRdb to the early 2020s). General notes on the study: The study investigated the way shared, self-reactive T-cell receptor alpha chains are produced in the human thymus.

A distance of 7 bases separates the germline ends of V and J, which lose 2 bases and 2 bases respectively. Looking up the germline V gene yields CDR1 SGHDT and CDR2 YYEEEE. The CDR3 runs 13 amino acids, cysteine and phenylalanine included. Only the CDR3 DNA stays, 39 bases, in frame from base 1. To prepare the library, the immunoSEQ multiplex PCR assay was applied. In its TCRdb copy, this immuneACCESS table keeps in-frame sequences only and misses some clones. Where compared with another copy, unresolved V genes explain less than half of these, and the others have no known cause. In all, the sample holds 650,000 to 950,000 clones, and approximately 85% of those were seen once. The ten most abundant clones make up about 0.011% of the sample. Points on this clone: No cognate antigen has been identified for it. No much larger clonotype is one base removed from it; base qualities were not supplied. This sample also contains other DNA sequences that code for the same CDR3.

In addition, the sample was reused for a study of human thymus T cells. Taken from the second paper: Donors were immunologically healthy infants undergoing open corrective cardiac surgery for congenital heart defects in Finland. Thymus tissue was collected as surgical resects that were removed during corrective cardiac surgery. Biased V and J gene segment usage appeared to be present in both thymic and peripheral blood repertoires. According to the related research, thymic TCR repertoires were highly overlapping among unrelated individuals. The study used fewer than ten infant thymus samples plus four related peripheral blood samples to characterize TCR alpha and beta repertoires. Donor ages ranged from about 7 to 244 days, and the cohort comprised five to seven male and a couple of female infants. Thymocytes were released mechanically from tissue and stored at -70 °C as pellets of 10-30 million cells. A QIAsymphony instrument was used to extract genomic DNA from frozen cell pellets. Using the immunoSEQ multiplex PCR assay, the TCRB and TCRAD loci were amplified from a standardized quantity of quality-controlled genomic DNA. The amplicons covered the V(D)J region and were long enough to include the CDR3 and to identify the V and J genes. The amplicons were sequenced on an Illumina platform via the commercial immunoSEQ service. Corrections for primer bias and sequencing errors followed previously described methods, while TCRAD and TCRB definitions were based on the IMGT database. Analysis of the repertoires was done with immunoSEQ Analyzer 3.0 and VDJTools and included basic statistics, V/J segment usage, diversity estimates, rarefaction and pairwise overlap. Diversity was estimated with Chao1, ChaoE, Efron-Thisted, Shannon and inverse Simpson indices, and also on datasets down-sampled to the smallest sample. Repertoire overlap used strict matching of CDR3 nucleotide sequence, V gene and J gene, with Jaccard-based multidimensional scaling clustering. On average, approximately 800,000 unique TCRB clonotypes were obtained from thymus samples, compared with 65,000 to 90,000 from blood samples.

The sequencing input was thymocytes. The receptor chain draws on TRBV5-6 and TRBJ2-5; the best D guess is TRBD1, with 6 bases matching. The clonotype originates from a girl less than two years old with a congenital heart defect. Donor details come from another sample of the same person, matched by shared clones. The DNA is as follows: TGTGCCAGCAGCTTACAGGGTCAAGAGACCCAGTACTTC. This encodes CASSLQGQETQYF.